This T cell receptor beta chain stems from a study of blood T cell repertoires in COVID-19 (dated by TCRdb to 2020 to 2022). Study-level background: The collaborator samples originated in the United States, Italy and Spain and spanned the acute and convalescent phases of COVID-19. The prospective study material was composed of cDNA or gDNA derived from T cells, B-cell-depleted T cells, or PBMCs. The dataset comprised deeply sampled blood TCRbeta repertoires from subjects exposed to, actively infected with, or recovered from COVID-19. The repertoires were released in a freely available public database intended as a resource for research on the immune response to SARS-CoV-2. Samples were obtained from the ongoing ImmuneRACE study (first 160 participants) and from some 1,300 subjects provided by 6 global collaborators. The sample metadata nearly always contained a de-identified subject ID, COVID-19 status, age in years and sex. Where HLA class I and class II types were available, the types were taken from metadata supplied by the sample provider, not from assay-based typing.

Collaborating institutions collected whole blood in K2EDTA tubes following their own protocols. For TCRbeta analysis, collaborators shipped samples in one of three forms: frozen whole blood, isolated PBMCs, or DNA extracted from either of those sample types. Regarding this clone: This receptor's antigen is unknown. No quality values exist for individual bases; no much larger clone is one base distant.

TCRbeta CDR3 regions were amplified from genomic DNA using the immunoSEQ Assay, a bias-controlled multiplex PCR. From the authors' description of their analysis: The number of nucleated cells in each sample was estimated from the amplification of reference gene primers within the assay. To quantify the absolute abundance of each unique TCRbeta CDR3 rearrangement, sequence reads were collapsed and filtered. For each sample, productive Simpson clonality was calculated by taking the square root of Simpson's diversity index across productive rearrangements. The table was pulled from immuneACCESS by TCRdb, which kept in-frame rearrangements only. Such tables lose some clones; where checked, under half of the loss comes from unresolved V genes, and the rest has no known cause. The D gene and trimming were derived from the DNA, and the V and J assignments and clone size from that table. The sample profile shows roughly 200,000 clones; about nine tenths of them were found once. Together, the top ten hold about 1.6% of the sample.

Overall results and qualifications from the work: How much clinical and demographic metadata was included differed by source and by participant, and the metadata was provided uncurated.

The clonotype comes from a young man with active or convalescent COVID-19. Material for sequencing was peripheral blood.

The CDR3 protein is CASSAPLAPNYGYTF. The bases are TGTGCCAGCAGCGCCCCGTTGGCTCCTAACTATGGCTACACCTTC. The rearranged segments are TRBV6-5 and TRBJ1-2, with the D gene too uncertain to name. Inclusive of the bounding cysteine and phenylalanine, the CDR3 is 15 residues long. CDR3 DNA is the only sequence kept; it has 45 bases, read in frame from the first base. V lost 6 bases and J lost 0 bases; the stretch between them is 14 bases long. The germline V gene encodes CDR1 MNHEY and CDR2 SVGAGI.